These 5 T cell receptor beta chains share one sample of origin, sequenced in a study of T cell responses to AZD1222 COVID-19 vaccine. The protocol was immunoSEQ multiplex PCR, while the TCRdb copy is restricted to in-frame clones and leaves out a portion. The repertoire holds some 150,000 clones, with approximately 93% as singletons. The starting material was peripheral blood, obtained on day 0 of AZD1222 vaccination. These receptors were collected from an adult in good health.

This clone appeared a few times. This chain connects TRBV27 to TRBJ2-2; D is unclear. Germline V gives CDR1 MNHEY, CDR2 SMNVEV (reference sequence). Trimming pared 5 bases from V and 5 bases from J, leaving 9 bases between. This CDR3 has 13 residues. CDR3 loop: CASSRFGTGELFF. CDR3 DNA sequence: TGTGCCAGCAGTCGCTTTGGGACCGGGGAGCTGTTTTTT.

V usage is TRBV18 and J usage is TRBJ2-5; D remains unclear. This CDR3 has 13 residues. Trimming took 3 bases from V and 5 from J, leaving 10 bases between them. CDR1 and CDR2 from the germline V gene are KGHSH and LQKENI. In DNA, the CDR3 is TGTGCCAGCTCACCCCCGACTTCGGAGACCCAGTACTTC. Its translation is CASSPPTSETQYF.

The CDR3: CASTPTRGAQETQYF. For the CDR3, the DNA is TGTGCCAGCACCCCTACACGGGGAGCTCAAGAGACCCAGTACTTC. The chain recombines TRBV6-2 or TRBV6-3 with TRBJ2-5, with D tentatively TRBD2 (5 bases). The CDR3 covers 15 residues. Trimming took off 7 bases at V and 2 bases at J, with 17 bases between the two ends. The germline V gene encodes CDR1 MNHEY and CDR2 SVGEGT.

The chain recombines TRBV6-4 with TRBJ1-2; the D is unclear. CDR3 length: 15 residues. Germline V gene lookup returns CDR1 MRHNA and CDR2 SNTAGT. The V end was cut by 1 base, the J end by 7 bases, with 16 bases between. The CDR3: CASSDFWAREGGYTF. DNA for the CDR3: TGTGCCAGCAGTGACTTTTGGGCGCGGGAGGGTGGCTACACCTTC.

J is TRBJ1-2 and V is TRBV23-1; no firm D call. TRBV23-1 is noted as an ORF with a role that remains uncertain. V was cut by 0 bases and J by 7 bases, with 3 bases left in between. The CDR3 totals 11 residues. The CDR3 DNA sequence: TGCGCCAGCAGTCAATCGGGTGGCTACACCTTC. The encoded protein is CASSQSGGYTF.